This is a list of T cell receptor beta chains from one sample in a study of cytomegalovirus exposure and HLA in healthy donors. Using immunoSEQ multiplex PCR, the repertoire was profiled, and TCRdb retains in-frame clones only, with some absent. This table holds under 200,000 clones. Sequenced material: PBMCs. These receptors were collected from a woman younger than 35 in good health and CMV-seropositive. Both conserved end residues are part of each CDR3.

TRBV29-1,TRBJ2-5,CSVSDSWYQETQYF
TRBV9,TRBJ2-7,CASSVDSRGEQYF
TRBV28,TRBJ2-1,CASSLLGALSYNEQFF
TRBV5-6,TRBJ1-5,CASSLGQISNQPQHF
TRBV6-1,TRBJ2-7,CASRDTGGAGEQYF
TRBV15,TRBJ2-7,CATSRAGTGGYEQYF
TRBV5-1,TRBJ2-2,CASSLAFTGELFF
TRBV30,TRBJ1-2,CAWTQTIRQPYTF
TRBV18,TRBJ2-1,CASSPPAGVDDEQFF
TRBV7-8,TRBJ1-5,CASSLKPGTVRDQPQHF
TRBV10-3,TRBJ1-1,CAINRQENTEAFF
TRBV7-6,TRBJ1-2,CASSLGGGYGYTF
TRBV10-2,TRBJ1-5,CASSEIGQARGDQPQHF
TRBV7-9,TRBJ2-2,CATGGFLAPNTGELFF
TRBV6-5,TRBJ1-2,CASSNRGGGLLGYTF
TRBV10-3,TRBJ2-3,CAVTSGSTDTQYF
TRBV5-4,TRBJ1-1,CASSSTGRGNTEAFF
TRBV18,TRBJ2-1,CASSPPGGYRSNEQFF
TRBV6-5,TRBJ1-6,CASSYSQGNSPLHF
TRBV5-1,TRBJ1-3,CASRDRSSGNTIYF
TRBV5-1,TRBJ2-7,CASSLDSRGLAEQYF
TRBV30,TRBJ2-2,CAWSVTRDRRIGELFF
TRBV9,TRBJ2-2,CASSPSGVNTGELFF
TRBV9,TRBJ1-5,CASSPTGMSNQPQHF
TRBV5-4,TRBJ1-2,CASSSGQGGGYTF
TRBV6-5,TRBJ2-7,CASSYMGTGAYEQYF
TRBV7-9,TRBJ1-6,CASSLRASFGNSPLHF
TRBV11-3,TRBJ2-3,CASSSGTSGGYSTDTQYF
TRBV2,TRBJ1-1,CASSKQGTGGNTEAFF
TRBV5-1,TRBJ1-2,CASSSITGGGYTF
TRBV5-6,TRBJ2-5,CASRAELEETQYF
TRBV15,TRBJ1-6,CATSRGGRVDSPLHF
TRBV9,TRBJ2-1,CASSVTGQQSYNEQFF
TRBV4-3,TRBJ1-1,CASSQDIWQKNTEAFF
TRBV2,TRBJ1-1,CASSLGGVTEAFF
TRBV19,TRBJ1-1,CASSLGSQNTEAFF
TRBV9,TRBJ2-3,CASSVVGGSASTDTQYF
TRBV27,TRBJ2-1,CASSLDRGQNEQFF
TRBV7-9,TRBJ2-2,CASSPNTGELFF
TRBV30,TRBJ1-5,CAWSPGSNQPQHF
TRBV14,TRBJ2-1,CASSQVPGQGDNEQFF
TRBV29-1,TRBJ2-1,CSVSGRAFSSYNEQFF
TRBV7-9,TRBJ1-2,CASSLVGGHGYTF
TRBV6-5,TRBJ1-2,CASSYTGMNYGYTF
TRBV9,TRBJ2-1,CASSGLAGGRDEQFF
TRBV5-6,TRBJ2-3,CASSPSGVDTQYF
TRBV7-3,TRBJ2-7,CASSPRPTDEQYF